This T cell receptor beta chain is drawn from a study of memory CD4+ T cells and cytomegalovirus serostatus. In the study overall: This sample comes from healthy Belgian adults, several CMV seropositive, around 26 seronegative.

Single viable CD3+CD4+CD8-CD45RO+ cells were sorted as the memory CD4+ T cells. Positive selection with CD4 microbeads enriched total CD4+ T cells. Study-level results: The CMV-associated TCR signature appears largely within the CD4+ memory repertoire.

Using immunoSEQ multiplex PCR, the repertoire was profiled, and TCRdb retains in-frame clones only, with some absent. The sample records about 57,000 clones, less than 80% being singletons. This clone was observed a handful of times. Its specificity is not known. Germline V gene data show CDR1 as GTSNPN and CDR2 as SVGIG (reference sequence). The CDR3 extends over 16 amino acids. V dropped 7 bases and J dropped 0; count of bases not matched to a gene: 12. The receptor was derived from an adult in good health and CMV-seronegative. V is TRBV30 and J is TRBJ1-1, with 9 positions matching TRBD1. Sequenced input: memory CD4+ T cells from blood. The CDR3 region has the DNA TGTGCCTTAAAACAGGGGGCAAGTTCCGTGAACACTGAAGCTTTCTTT. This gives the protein CALKQGASSVNTEAFF.